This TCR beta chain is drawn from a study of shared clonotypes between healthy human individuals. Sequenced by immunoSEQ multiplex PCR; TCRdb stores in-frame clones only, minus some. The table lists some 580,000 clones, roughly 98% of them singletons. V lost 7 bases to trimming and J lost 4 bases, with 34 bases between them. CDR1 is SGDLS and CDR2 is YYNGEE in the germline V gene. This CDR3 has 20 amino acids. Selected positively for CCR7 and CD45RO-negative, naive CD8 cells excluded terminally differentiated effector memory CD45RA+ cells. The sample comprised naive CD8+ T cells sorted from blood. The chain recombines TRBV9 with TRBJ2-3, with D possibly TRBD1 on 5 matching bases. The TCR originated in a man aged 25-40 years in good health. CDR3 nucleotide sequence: TGTGCCAGCCCCATACCGGAACAGGCTATTTTCCCTCCTTCTTCAGATACGCAGTATTTT. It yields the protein CASPIPEQAIFPPSSDTQYF.